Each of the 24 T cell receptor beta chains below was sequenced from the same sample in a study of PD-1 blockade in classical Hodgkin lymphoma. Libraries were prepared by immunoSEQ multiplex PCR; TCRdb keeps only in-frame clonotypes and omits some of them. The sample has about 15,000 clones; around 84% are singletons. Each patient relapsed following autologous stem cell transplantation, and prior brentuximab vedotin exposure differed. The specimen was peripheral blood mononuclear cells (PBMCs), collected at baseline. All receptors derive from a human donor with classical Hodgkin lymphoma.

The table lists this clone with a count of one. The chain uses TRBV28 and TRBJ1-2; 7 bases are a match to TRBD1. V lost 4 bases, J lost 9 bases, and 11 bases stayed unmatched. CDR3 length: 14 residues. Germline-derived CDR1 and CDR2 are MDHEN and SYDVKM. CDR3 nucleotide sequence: TGTGCCAGCAGTTCGCCTGACAGGGTTACTAGCTACACCTTC. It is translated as CASSSPDRVTSYTF.

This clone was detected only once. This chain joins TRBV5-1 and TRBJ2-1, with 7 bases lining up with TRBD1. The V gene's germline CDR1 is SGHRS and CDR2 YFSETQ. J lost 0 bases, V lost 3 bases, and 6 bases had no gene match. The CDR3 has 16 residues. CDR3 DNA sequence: TGCGCCAGCAGCTCTCTACAGGGGAGCTCCTACAATGAGCAGTTCTTC. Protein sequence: CASSSLQGSSYNEQFF.

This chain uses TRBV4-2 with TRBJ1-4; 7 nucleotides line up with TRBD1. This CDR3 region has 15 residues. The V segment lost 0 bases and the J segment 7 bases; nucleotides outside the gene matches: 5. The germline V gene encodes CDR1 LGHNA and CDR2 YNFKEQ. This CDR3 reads CASSQETGKGEKLFF. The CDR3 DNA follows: TGTGCCAGCAGCCAAGAGACAGGGAAGGGTGAAAAACTGTTTTTT.

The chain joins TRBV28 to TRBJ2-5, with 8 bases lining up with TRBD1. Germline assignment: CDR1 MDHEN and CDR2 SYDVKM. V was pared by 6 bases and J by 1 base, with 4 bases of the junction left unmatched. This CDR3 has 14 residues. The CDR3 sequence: CASSPDRGQETQYF. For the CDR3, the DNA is TGTGCCAGCAGCCCCGACAGGGGCCAAGAGACCCAGTACTTC.

The CDR3 DNA reads as TGTGCCAGCAGTCCCCGACTAGTATCTTACAATGAGCAGTTCTTC. Amino acid sequence: CASSPRLVSYNEQFF. This chain links TRBV28 with TRBJ2-1; tentative D call: TRBD2 (6 bases). The CDR3 is 15 residues long. V lost 5 bases to trimming and J lost 4 bases, with 15 bases between them. Germline loops: CDR1 MDHEN, CDR2 SYDVKM.

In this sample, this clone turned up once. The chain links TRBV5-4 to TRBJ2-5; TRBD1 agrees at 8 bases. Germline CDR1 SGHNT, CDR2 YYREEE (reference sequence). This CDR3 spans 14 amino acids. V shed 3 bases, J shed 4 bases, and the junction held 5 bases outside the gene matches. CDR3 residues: CASSSRDRLETQYF. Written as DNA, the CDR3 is TGTGCCAGCAGCTCCCGGGACAGGTTAGAGACCCAGTACTTC.

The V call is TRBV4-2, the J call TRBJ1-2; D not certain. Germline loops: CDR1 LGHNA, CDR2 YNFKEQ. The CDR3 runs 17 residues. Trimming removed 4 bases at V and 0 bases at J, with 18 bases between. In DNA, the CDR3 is TGTGCCAGCAGCCCCCGGGAAGGGATGGCCACTAACTATGGCTACACCTTC. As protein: CASSPREGMATNYGYTF.

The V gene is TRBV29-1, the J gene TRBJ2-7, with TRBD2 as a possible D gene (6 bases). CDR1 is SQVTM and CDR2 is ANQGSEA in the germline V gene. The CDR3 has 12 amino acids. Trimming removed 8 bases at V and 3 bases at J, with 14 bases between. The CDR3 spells CSTGTSLYEQYF. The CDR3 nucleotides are TGCAGCACCGGGACTTCCCTCTACGAGCAGTACTTC.

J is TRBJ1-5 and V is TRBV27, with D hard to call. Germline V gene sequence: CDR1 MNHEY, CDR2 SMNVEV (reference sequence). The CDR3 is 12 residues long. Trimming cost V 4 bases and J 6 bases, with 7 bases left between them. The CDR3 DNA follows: TGTGCCAGCAGTTCCGGCGGTCAGCCCCAGCATTTT. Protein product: CASSSGGQPQHF.

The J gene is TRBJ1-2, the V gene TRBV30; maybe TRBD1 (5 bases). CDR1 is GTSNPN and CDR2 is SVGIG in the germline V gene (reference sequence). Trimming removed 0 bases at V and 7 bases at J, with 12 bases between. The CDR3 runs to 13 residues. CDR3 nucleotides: TGTGCCTGGAGTGTACTGAGGGGAGGTGGCTACACCTTC. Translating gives CAWSVLRGGGYTF.

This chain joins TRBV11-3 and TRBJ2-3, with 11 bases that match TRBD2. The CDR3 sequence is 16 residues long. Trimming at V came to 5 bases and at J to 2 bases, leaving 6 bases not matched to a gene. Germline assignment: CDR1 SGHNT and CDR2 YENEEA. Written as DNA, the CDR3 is TGTGCCAGCAGCCCCGGACTAGCGGGCTCCACAGATACGCAGTATTTT. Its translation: CASSPGLAGSTDTQYF. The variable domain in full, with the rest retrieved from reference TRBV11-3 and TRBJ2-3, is EAGVVQSPRYKIIEKKQPVAFWCNPISGHNTLYWYLQNLGQGPELLIRYENEEAVDDSQLPKDRFSAERLKGVDSTLKIQPAELGDSAVYLCASSPGLAGSTDTQYFGPGTRLTVL.

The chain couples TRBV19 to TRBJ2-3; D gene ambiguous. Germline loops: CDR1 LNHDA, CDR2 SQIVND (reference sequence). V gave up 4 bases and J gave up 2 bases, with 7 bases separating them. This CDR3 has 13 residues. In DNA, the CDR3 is TGTGCCAGTAGTACCCAGTTCACAGATACGCAGTATTTT. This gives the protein CASSTQFTDTQYF. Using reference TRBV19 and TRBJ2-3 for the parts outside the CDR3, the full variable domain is DGGITQSPKYLFRKEGQNVTLSCEQNLNHDAMYWYRQDPGQGLRLIYYSQIVNDFQKGDIAEGYSVSREKKESFPLTVTSAQKNPTAFYLCASSTQFTDTQYFGPGTRLTVL.

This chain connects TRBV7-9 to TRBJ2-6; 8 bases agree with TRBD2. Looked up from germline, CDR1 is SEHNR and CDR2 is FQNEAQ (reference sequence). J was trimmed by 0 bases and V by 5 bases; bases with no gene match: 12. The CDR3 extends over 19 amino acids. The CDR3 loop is CASSPWTSQGGSGANVLTF. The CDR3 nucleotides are TGTGCCAGCAGCCCCTGGACTAGCCAAGGCGGCTCTGGGGCCAACGTCCTGACTTTC.

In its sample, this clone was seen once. As DNA, the CDR3 is TGTGCCAGCAGCTTGGGAGTTTACAATGAGCAGTTCTTC. Translated: CASSLGVYNEQFF. This rearrangement joins TRBV11-3 to TRBJ2-1; the D gene is possibly TRBD2 (5 bases). The CDR3 has 13 residues. V was clipped by 3 bases and J by 4 bases, with 7 bases between them. The V gene's germline CDR1 is SGHNT and CDR2 YENEEA.

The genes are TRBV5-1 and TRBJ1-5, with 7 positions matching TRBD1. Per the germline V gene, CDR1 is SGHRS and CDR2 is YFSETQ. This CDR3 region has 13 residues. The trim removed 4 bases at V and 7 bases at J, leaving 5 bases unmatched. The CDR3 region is CASSLQGTQPQHF. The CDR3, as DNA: TGCGCCAGCAGCCTACAGGGGACGCAGCCCCAGCATTTT.

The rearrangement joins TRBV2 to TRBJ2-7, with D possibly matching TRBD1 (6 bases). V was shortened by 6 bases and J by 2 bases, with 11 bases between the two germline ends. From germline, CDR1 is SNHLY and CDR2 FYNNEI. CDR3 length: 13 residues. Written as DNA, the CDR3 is TGTGCCAGCAGCTACAGGGCCCCCTACGAGCAGTACTTC. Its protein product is CASSYRAPYEQYF.

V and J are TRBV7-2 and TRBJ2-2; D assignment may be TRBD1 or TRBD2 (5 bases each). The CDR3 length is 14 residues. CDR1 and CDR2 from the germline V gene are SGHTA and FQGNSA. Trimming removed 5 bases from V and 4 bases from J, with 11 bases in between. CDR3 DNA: TGTGCCAGCAGCCCAGGGACGGGCACCGGGGAGCTGTTTTTT. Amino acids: CASSPGTGTGELFF.

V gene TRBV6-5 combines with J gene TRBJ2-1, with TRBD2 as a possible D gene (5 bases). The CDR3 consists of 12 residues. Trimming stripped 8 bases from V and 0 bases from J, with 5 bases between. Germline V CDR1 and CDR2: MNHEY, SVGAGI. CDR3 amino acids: CASGSSYNEQFF. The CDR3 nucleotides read TGTGCCAGCGGGAGCTCCTACAATGAGCAGTTCTTC.

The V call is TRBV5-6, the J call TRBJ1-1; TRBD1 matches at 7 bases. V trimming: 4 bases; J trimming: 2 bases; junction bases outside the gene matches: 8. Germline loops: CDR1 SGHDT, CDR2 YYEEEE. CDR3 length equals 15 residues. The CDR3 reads CASSLTGEVNTEAFF. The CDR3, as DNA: TGTGCCAGCAGCCTCACAGGGGAAGTTAACACTGAAGCTTTCTTT.

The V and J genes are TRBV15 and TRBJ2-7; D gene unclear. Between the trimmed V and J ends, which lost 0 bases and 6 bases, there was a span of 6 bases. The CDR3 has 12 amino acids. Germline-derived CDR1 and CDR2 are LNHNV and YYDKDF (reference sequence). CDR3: CATSRDTVEQYF. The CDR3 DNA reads TGTGCCACCAGCAGAGACACAGTCGAGCAGTACTTC.

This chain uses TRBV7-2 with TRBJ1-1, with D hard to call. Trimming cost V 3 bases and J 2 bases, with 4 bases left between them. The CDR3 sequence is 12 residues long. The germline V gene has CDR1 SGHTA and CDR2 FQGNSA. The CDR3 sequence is CASSFLNTEAFF. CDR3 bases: TGTGCCAGCAGCTTCCTTAACACTGAAGCTTTCTTT.

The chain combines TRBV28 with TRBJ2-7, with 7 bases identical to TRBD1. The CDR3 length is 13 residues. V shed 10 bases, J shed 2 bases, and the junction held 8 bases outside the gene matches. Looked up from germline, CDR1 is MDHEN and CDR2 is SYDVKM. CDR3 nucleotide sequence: TGTGCCACCCAGGACAGGTGGCCCTACGAGCAGTACTTC. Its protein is CATQDRWPYEQYF.

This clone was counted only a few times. The chain's CDR3 is CASSLAERSKETQYF. Here the CDR3 DNA reads TGTGCCAGCAGCTTAGCGGAGCGGTCGAAAGAGACCCAGTACTTC. The rearrangement links TRBV7-9 to TRBJ2-5, with D perhaps TRBD2 (5 bases). This CDR3 is 15 amino acids long. V gave up 0 bases and J gave up 3 bases, with 11 bases separating them. CDR1 SEHNR and CDR2 FQNEAQ come from the germline V gene (reference sequence).

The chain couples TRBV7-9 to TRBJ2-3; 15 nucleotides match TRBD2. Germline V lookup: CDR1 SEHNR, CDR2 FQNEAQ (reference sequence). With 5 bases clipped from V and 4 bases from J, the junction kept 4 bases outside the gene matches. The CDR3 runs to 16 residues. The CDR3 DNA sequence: TGTGCCAGCAGCCCCCGGACTAGCGGGGGGGCAGATACGCAGTATTTT. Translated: CASSPRTSGGADTQYF.